This TCR beta chain was sequenced for a study of blood T cell repertoires in COVID-19 (dated by TCRdb to about 2020). For context, the study as a whole: Samples from collaborators originated in the United States, Italy and Spain and spanned both the acute and convalescent phases of COVID-19. Samples were obtained from the ongoing ImmuneRACE study (first 160 participants) and from about 1,300 subjects provided by 6 global collaborators. Nearly every sample came with metadata listing a de-identified subject ID, COVID-19 status, age in years and sex. The material from the prospective study consisted of cDNA or gDNA derived from T cells, B-cell-depleted T cells, or PBMCs. Subjects who had been exposed to COVID-19, were actively infected with it, or had recovered from it provided the deeply sampled blood TCRbeta repertoires that made up the dataset. Where available, HLA class I and class II types were taken from metadata supplied by the sample provider and were not determined by assay-based typing. The repertoires were released in a freely available public database intended as a resource for research on the immune response to SARS-CoV-2. Results the study describes overall, beyond this receptor: The amount of clinical and demographic metadata varied by source and participant and was provided uncurated.

Enrolling through a virtual design, the prospective study's participants ranged in age from roughly 18 to 95 years and lived across roughly 23 United States geographic areas. In the prospective study, cohorts were assigned on the basis of participant-reported clinical history obtained from a screening survey and a study questionnaire. For ImmuneRACE Cohort 3, a participant was defined as recovered based on two consecutive negative NP/OP PCR tests, clearance by a healthcare professional, or resolution of symptoms. In the prospective study, mobile phlebotomists collected whole blood, serum and a nasopharyngeal or oropharyngeal swab from each participant. Over an approximately 2-month period, participants in the prospective study had the option of providing additional blood draws and questionnaires. Blood samples from the prospective study were shipped frozen or at room temperature prior to DNA extraction.

TCRbeta CDR3 regions were amplified from genomic DNA using the immunoSEQ Assay, a bias-controlled multiplex PCR. Per the authors' processing: Within the assay, amplification of reference gene primers was used to estimate how many nucleated cells each sample contained. To quantify the absolute abundance of each unique TCRbeta CDR3 rearrangement, sequence reads were collapsed and filtered. Productive Simpson clonality was computed per sample as the square root of Simpson's diversity index over productive rearrangements. Drawn from immuneACCESS, this table holds only the in-frame rearrangements with V and J called that TCRdb kept. Clones are partly lost; checked studies trace under half to an unresolved V gene and leave the rest unexplained. V, J and clone size were drawn from that table, and D and trimming were deduced from the DNA. The sample contains fewer than 450,000 clones, about 90% of them found a single time. The ten biggest clones cover roughly 0.66% of the sample.

The CDR3 runs 14 amino acids, cysteine and phenylalanine included. The entry retains the CDR3 DNA only, 42 bases that are in frame from base 1. The V end gives up 4 bases and the J end 6 bases, leaving 2 bases in the junction not matched to a gene. Taken from the germline V gene, the CDR1 and CDR2 loops are MDHEN and SYDVKM. Remarks on this clone: The antigen this receptor binds is unknown. The record has no base qualities; no much larger clone is one base away.

This TCR came from a man aged 18 to 29 who had recovered from COVID-19. The chain joins TRBV28 to TRBJ2-1; 11 nucleotides in the junction match TRBD2. The sequencing input was PBMCs or T cells enriched from blood (not recorded which). The CDR3 loop reads CASSYGTSGNEQFF. In nucleotide form, the sequence is TGTGCCAGCAGTTACGGGACTAGCGGCAATGAGCAGTTCTTC.